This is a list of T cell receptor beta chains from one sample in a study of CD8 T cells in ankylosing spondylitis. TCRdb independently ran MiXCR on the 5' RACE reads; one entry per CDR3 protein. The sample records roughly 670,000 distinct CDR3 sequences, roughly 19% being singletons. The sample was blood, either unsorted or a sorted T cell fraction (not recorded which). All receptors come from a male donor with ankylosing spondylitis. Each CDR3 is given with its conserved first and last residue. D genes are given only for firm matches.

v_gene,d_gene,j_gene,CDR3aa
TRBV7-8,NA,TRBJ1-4,CASSLVGGEKLFF
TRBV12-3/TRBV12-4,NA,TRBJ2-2,CASRPHLSGELFF
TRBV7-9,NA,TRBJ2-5,CASSLETSFETQYF
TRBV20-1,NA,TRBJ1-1,CSARNYREAMNTEAFF
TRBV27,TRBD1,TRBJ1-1,CASSPGQGQRAFF
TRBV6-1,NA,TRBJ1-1,CASSHRDSGTEAFF
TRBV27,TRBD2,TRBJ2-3,CASSSRTSGGAGDTQYF
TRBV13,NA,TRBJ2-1,CASSLRPGHNTNNEQFF
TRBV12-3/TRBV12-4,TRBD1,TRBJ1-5,CACSLLYGDRGSINQPQHF
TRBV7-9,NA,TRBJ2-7,CASSLADYYEQYF
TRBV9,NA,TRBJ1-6,CASSGLPYNSPLHF
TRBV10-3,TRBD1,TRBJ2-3,CAISGAGGRDTQYF
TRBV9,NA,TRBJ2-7,CASSPEASPSYEQYF
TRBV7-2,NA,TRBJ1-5,CASSPTGSFSNQPQHF
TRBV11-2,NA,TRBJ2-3,CASSSGSRGPDTQYF
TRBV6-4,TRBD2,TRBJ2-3,CASSRLAGEITDTQYF
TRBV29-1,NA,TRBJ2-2,CSVELGGYTGELFF
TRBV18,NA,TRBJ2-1,CASSPKQGHNEQFF
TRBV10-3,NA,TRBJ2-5,CAISEEGLGETQYF
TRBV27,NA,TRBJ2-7,CASSLISGAISYEQYF
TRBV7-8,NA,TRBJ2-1,CASSLASYEQFF
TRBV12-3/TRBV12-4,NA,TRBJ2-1,CASTLVSSSYNEQFF
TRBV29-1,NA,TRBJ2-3,CSVAYGDTQYF
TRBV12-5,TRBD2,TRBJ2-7,CASGLVVSGTYEQYF
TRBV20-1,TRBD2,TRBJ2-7,CSARDASGDSYEQYF
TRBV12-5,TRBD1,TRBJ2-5,CASGLSGGRETQYF